These 26 T cell receptor beta chains were sequenced from one sample in a study of blood T cell repertoires in COVID-19. Assay used: immunoSEQ multiplex PCR; TCRdb lists only in-frame clones, some missing. The sample records 250,000 to 350,000 clones, 70% to 90% being singletons. Sequencing was done on a sample of peripheral blood. These receptors came from a woman in her twenties or thirties who had recovered from COVID-19.

This clone was seen once. The rearrangement joins TRBV12-1 to TRBJ1-1. TRBV12-1 has pseudogene status. This CDR3 is built from 15 residues. CDR3 protein: CASSPGGAENTEAFF. DNA of the CDR3: TGTGCCAGCAGCCCCGGGGGGGCTGAGAACACTGAAGCTTTCTTT.

The chain recombines TRBV19 with TRBJ1-1, with TRBD1 matching 8 bases. Germline V gene lookup returns CDR1 LNHDA and CDR2 SQIVND (reference sequence). J was trimmed by 0 bases and V by 6 bases; bases with no gene match: 15. The CDR3 totals 18 residues. DNA for the CDR3: TGTGCCAGTAGCCCCGCCGCGACAGGGGACGGGTTGAACACTGAAGCTTTCTTT. It encodes CASSPAATGDGLNTEAFF.

V is TRBV19 and J is TRBJ2-7; 9 bases line up with TRBD1. Germline V lookup: CDR1 LNHDA, CDR2 SQIVND (reference sequence). Trimming at V came to 4 bases and at J to 6 bases, leaving 13 bases not matched to a gene. The CDR3 sequence is 16 residues long. The CDR3 DNA reads as TGTGCCAGTAGTAGCCGCCGGGACAGGGTGGAGGGCGAGCAGTACTTC. Translating it yields CASSSRRDRVEGEQYF.

The genes are TRBV6-5 and TRBJ2-5; tentatively, D is TRBD2 (6 bases). This CDR3 is built from 16 residues. Trimming stripped 0 bases from V and 7 bases from J, with 18 bases between. The germline V gene encodes CDR1 MNHEY and CDR2 SVGAGI. In nucleotides, the CDR3 is TGTGCCAGCAGTTACTCCGCGGGACCTGCCGGAGGGACCCAGTACTTC. This translates into CASSYSAGPAGGTQYF.

V is TRBV7-2 and J is TRBJ2-1; maybe TRBD2 (6 bases). Germline loops: CDR1 SGHTA, CDR2 FQGNSA. The V end was cut by 5 bases, the J end by 9 bases, with 14 bases between. The CDR3 length is 13 residues. The CDR3 region is CASSKTGTGEQFF. Written as DNA, the CDR3 is TGTGCCAGCAGCAAGACCGGGACTGGTGAGCAGTTCTTC.

J is TRBJ2-7 and V is TRBV5-1; 9 bases map to TRBD1. V dropped 7 bases and J dropped 0; count of bases not matched to a gene: 5. CDR1 and CDR2 (germline): SGHRS, YFSETQ. The CDR3 spans 14 residues. CDR3 protein: CASQDRGNSYEQYF. The CDR3, as DNA: TGCGCCAGCCAAGACAGGGGGAACTCCTACGAGCAGTACTTC.

V is TRBV19 and J is TRBJ2-3, with 13 bases matching TRBD2. CDR3 length: 19 amino acids. Per germline, CDR1 LNHDA and CDR2 SQIVND (reference sequence). With V trimmed by 6 bases and J by 3 bases, 15 bases remained unmatched. CDR3 amino acids: CASRSTSGGPGGDTDTQYF. Here the CDR3 DNA reads TGTGCCAGTAGATCGACTAGCGGGGGGCCCGGTGGTGATACAGATACGCAGTATTTT.

This chain joins TRBV5-8 and TRBJ1-1; 9 bases are a match to TRBD1. Germline CDR1 SGHTS, CDR2 YDEGEE. This CDR3 is built from 15 residues. J lost 5 bases, V lost 4 bases, and 9 bases had no gene match. The DNA for the CDR3 is TGTGCCAGCAGCCTCGTAGGACAGGGGTGGACTGAAGCTTTCTTT. It yields the protein CASSLVGQGWTEAFF.

V is TRBV27 and J is TRBJ1-5; 8 bases agree with TRBD1. Germline V gene sequence: CDR1 MNHEY, CDR2 SMNVEV (reference sequence). The CDR3 is 13 residues long. J lost 5 bases, V lost 6 bases, and 3 bases had no gene match. This CDR3 reads CASRDREYQPQHF. DNA of the CDR3: TGTGCCAGCAGGGACAGGGAGTATCAGCCCCAGCATTTT.

The chain is built from TRBV7-8 and TRBJ2-1, with 7 bases aligning to TRBD2. Germline V gene data show CDR1 as SGHVS and CDR2 as FQNEAQ. The CDR3 covers 18 residues. The junction had 14 bases not matched to a gene; V was cut back by 0 bases and J by 6 bases. The CDR3: CASSLALGRGPVRNEQFF. CDR3 sequence (DNA): TGTGCCAGCAGCTTAGCGTTGGGGAGGGGACCGGTCCGCAATGAGCAGTTCTTC.

The J gene is TRBJ1-1, the V gene TRBV5-1, with 9 nucleotides matching TRBD1. V dropped 1 base and J dropped 5; count of bases not matched to a gene: 3. The CDR3 consists of 14 residues. Germline values: CDR1 SGHRS, CDR2 YFSETQ. CDR3 in DNA: TGCGCCAGCAGCTTGATGGACAGGGGAACTGAAGCTTTCTTT. It yields the protein CASSLMDRGTEAFF.

V usage is TRBV29-1 and J usage is TRBJ1-2, with 9 bases aligning to TRBD1. CDR3 length: 13 amino acids. Germline V gene lookup returns CDR1 SQVTM and CDR2 ANQGSEA. The junction had 5 bases not matched to a gene; V was cut back by 4 bases and J by 5 bases. Here the CDR3 DNA reads TGCAGCGTTGCCGGGACAGGGACTTATGGCTACACCTTC. This sequence encodes CSVAGTGTYGYTF.

V and J are TRBV10-3 and TRBJ2-3; possible D gene TRBD2, 5 bases. V gave up 4 bases and J gave up 5 bases, with 10 bases separating them. Germline assignment: CDR1 ENHRY and CDR2 SYGVKD. The CDR3 covers 13 residues. The CDR3 is CAISALREDTQYF. In DNA, the CDR3 is TGTGCCATCAGTGCTCTACGGGAAGATACGCAGTATTTT.

V usage is TRBV18 and J usage is TRBJ2-3, with 12 bases matching TRBD2. With 5 bases clipped from V and 2 bases from J, the junction kept 17 bases outside the gene matches. Per germline, CDR1 KGHSH and CDR2 LQKENI. The CDR3 has 20 residues. CDR3 nucleotide sequence: TGTGCCAGCTCATCAACGTCTTCTAGCGGGGGGGCCTATCCCACAGATACGCAGTATTTT. Protein product: CASSSTSSSGGAYPTDTQYF.

The chain joins TRBV7-9 to TRBJ1-2, with 9 bases that match TRBD1. The germline CDR1 and CDR2 sequences are SEHNR and FQNEAQ (reference sequence). J gave up 7 bases and V 4 bases, and 10 bases lay outside the gene matches. The CDR3 totals 15 residues. Here the CDR3 DNA reads TGTGCCAGCAGCTCGCGTATACAGGGGGCAGGTGGCTACACCTTC. It translates to CASSSRIQGAGGYTF. Variable domain in full (rest from reference TRBV7-9 and TRBJ1-2): DTGVSQNPRHKITKRGQNVTFRCDPISEHNRLYWYRQTLGQGPEFLTYFQNEAQLEKSRLLSDRFSAERPKGSFSTLEIQRTEQGDSAMYLCASSSRIQGAGGYTFGSGTRLTVV.

The rearrangement links TRBV6-1 to TRBJ1-3; unclear D gene. CDR1 is MNHNS, CDR2 SASEGT, per germline. Trimming cost V 0 bases and J 4 bases, with 10 bases left between them. The length of the CDR3 is 15 residues. The CDR3: CASSEALGVGNTIYF. CDR3 nucleotide sequence: TGTGCCAGCAGTGAAGCGCTCGGGGTCGGAAACACCATATATTTT.

The CDR3: CASSQYRVPNEKLFF. In DNA, the CDR3 is TGCGCCAGCAGCCAATACAGGGTACCGAATGAAAAACTGTTTTTT. The chain links TRBV4-1 to TRBJ1-4, with a weak D call TRBD1 (6 bases). The CDR3 has 15 residues. Germline CDR1 is MGHRA and CDR2 is YSYEKL. V was cut by 2 bases and J by 5 bases, with 12 bases left in between.

V is TRBV5-1 and J is TRBJ1-1; D ambiguous. The V gene lost 6 bases and the J gene lost 2 bases, with 14 bases spanning the gap. The CDR3 loop spans 14 amino acids. Germline CDR1 reads SGHRS; CDR2 reads YFSETQ. CDR3 loop: CASTYDAGNTEAFF. CDR3 DNA sequence: TGCGCCAGCACCTATGATGCGGGAAACACTGAAGCTTTCTTT.

V usage is TRBV4-2 and J usage is TRBJ2-3; 7 nucleotides line up with TRBD2. This CDR3 has 17 residues. Germline CDR1 is LGHNA and CDR2 is YNFKEQ. V shed 0 bases, J shed 2 bases, and the junction held 8 bases outside the gene matches. The CDR3 reads CASSQDLGGGITDTQYF. The DNA of the CDR3 is TGTGCCAGCAGCCAAGATCTCGGGGGAGGGATCACAGATACGCAGTATTTT.

V usage is TRBV28 and J usage is TRBJ2-1; 7 bases line up with TRBD1. CDR3 length: 18 residues. Germline V gives CDR1 MDHEN, CDR2 SYDVKM. After removal of 5 bases from V and 3 bases from J, the junction contained 16 bases not matched to a gene. This CDR3 reads CASSQTNRGLYYYNEQFF. CDR3 coding DNA: TGTGCCAGCAGTCAGACTAACAGGGGCCTCTACTACTACAATGAGCAGTTCTTC.

The CDR3 DNA sequence: TGTGCCAGCAGTTTCGGGACAGGGGGCGCGAGGGGCTACACCTTC. This gives the protein CASSFGTGGARGYTF. The chain combines TRBV27 with TRBJ1-2, with 12 bases aligning to TRBD1. The CDR3 loop spans 15 amino acids. V was clipped by 3 bases and J by 8 bases; unmatched bases: 7. The germline CDR1 and CDR2 sequences are MNHEY and SMNVEV (reference sequence).

The chain carries TRBV28 and TRBJ1-1; D call uncertain. This CDR3 region has 12 residues. The germline gives CDR1 MDHEN, CDR2 SYDVKM. The ends were cut back, 6 bases at V and 5 bases at J, with 10 bases in the middle. CDR3 nucleotides: TGTGCCAGCAGATCACAGTTTACTGAAGCTTTCTTT. Its translation: CASRSQFTEAFF.

The rearrangement joins TRBV19 to TRBJ2-1; 10 nucleotides agree with TRBD1. J gave up 7 bases and V 7 bases, and 4 bases lay outside the gene matches. Germline V CDR1 and CDR2: LNHDA, SQIVND (reference sequence). The CDR3 length is 13 residues. The CDR3 protein is CASTPDRGNEQFF. The DNA of the CDR3 is TGTGCCAGTACCCCGGACAGGGGGAATGAGCAGTTCTTC.

The genes are TRBV7-2 and TRBJ2-7; D remains unclear. The length of the CDR3 is 16 residues. The V gene lost 5 bases and the J gene lost 5 bases, with 22 bases spanning the gap. Germline-derived CDR1 and CDR2 are SGHTA and FQGNSA. In DNA, the CDR3 is TGTGCCAGCAGCGAGTTCGCCGGAGTCCTTAACCACGAGCAGTACTTC. It yields the protein CASSEFAGVLNHEQYF.

The CDR3 protein is CASSQVAEPTEAFF. CDR3 sequence (DNA): TGTGCCAGCAGCCAAGTCGCGGAGCCCACTGAAGCTTTCTTT. The chain couples TRBV4-2 to TRBJ1-1; D unclear. Germline V gene sequence: CDR1 LGHNA, CDR2 YNFKEQ. V lost 1 base, J lost 4 bases, and 10 bases lay in between. This CDR3 has 14 residues.

As for this clone: Other DNA sequences in this sample translate to the same CDR3. V and J are TRBV28 and TRBJ1-1; 7 bases are a match to TRBD1. Germline V gene lookup returns CDR1 MDHEN and CDR2 SYDVKM. V lost 3 bases, J lost 5 bases, and 9 bases stayed unmatched. The CDR3 loop spans 15 amino acids. The CDR3 coding sequence is TGTGCCAGCAGTTTGCCCCGACAGGGCGGGACTGAAGCTTTCTTT. Amino acid sequence: CASSLPRQGGTEAFF.